This T cell receptor (beta chain) was observed in a study of blood T cells in healthy people across ages. The CDR3 spans 15 residues. Germline V gene data show CDR1 as SGHRS and CDR2 as YFSETQ. Trimming took 0 bases from V and 6 from J, leaving 14 bases between them. This clonotype is a singleton in its sample. Its antigen remains unidentified. Alongside a J-beta primer mix, a sample-barcoded 5' primer served in a second PCR lasting about 7 to 11 cycles. TCRdb re-called the 5' RACE reads through MiXCR, storing one row per CDR3 protein. Counted here are 1,500,000 or so distinct CDR3 sequences, approximately 60% occurring once; the ten biggest clones make up approximately 7%. Regarding the study as a whole: Naive T cell percentage strongly correlated with TCR beta diversity. Roughly linear declines in TCR beta diversity per million T cells occurred with age. Expanded clonotype shifts may have been confounded, as the donors had an unknown CMV status. Both naive CD4+ cell counts and diversity were greater in long-lived donors than in aged donors.

The chain uses TRBV5-1 and TRBJ2-3, with D possibly being TRBD2 (5 bases). What was sequenced was blood. This clonotype originated in a man aged 18 to 35 in good health. The CDR3 spells CASSLDGGSQDTQYF. CDR3 in DNA: TGCGCCAGCAGCTTGGACGGTGGGAGCCAGGATACGCAGTATTTT.